A single T cell receptor beta chain is shown here with its context. Its specificity is unknown. TEMRA cells underwent FACS enrichment and CD8+ and CD4+ T cells underwent negative isolation. This CDR3 is 14 amino acids long. Trimming pared 6 bases from V and 6 bases from J, leaving 18 bases between. Germline CDR1 and CDR2: SGHRS and YFSETQ. The RNA, roughly 0.5 to 1 ug, was put through reverse transcription using random hexamers. Coverage of TCR beta CDR3 amplification by immunoSEQ multiplex PCR extended to 54 Vbeta and 13 Jbeta. From the immunoSEQ multiplex PCR reads, TCRdb called clonotypes with MiXCR, one entry per CDR3 protein. The sample records 250,000 to 350,000 distinct CDR3 sequences, about 90% being singletons. The data stem from a study of CD8 T cells in Susac syndrome. Study-level findings and limits: By the study's own acknowledgment, its TCR sequencing and HLA analysis included relatively few individuals.

The V gene is TRBV5-1, the J gene TRBJ1-2, with D uncertain. This TCR was recovered from a human donor with multiple sclerosis. Sequencing used CD4+ T cells from PBMCs. The CDR3 reads CASTHGRQGDGYTF. The CDR3 DNA follows: TGCGCCAGCACCCATGGACGGCAAGGCGATGGCTACACCTTC.